The T cell receptor beta chain described here comes from a study of blood T cell repertoires in COVID-19. Germline-derived CDR1 and CDR2 are SGHNT and YYREEE (reference sequence). This CDR3 is 17 amino acids long. V gave up 4 bases and J gave up 0 bases; unmatched junction bases: 4. Cohort 3 recovered donors had two negative PCRs, clearance, or symptom resolution. Repertoires were generated with immunoSEQ multiplex PCR, while TCRdb's copy carries only in-frame clones and drops some. The sample lists 300,000 to 450,000 clones; about 88% were seen once. Specimen: PBMCs or T cells enriched from blood (not recorded which). The rearrangement uses TRBV5-4 and TRBJ2-2; 12 bases are a match to TRBD2. The sequence came from a woman aged 30 to 39 who had recovered from COVID-19. CDR3 sequence: CASSVGLAGSNTGELFF. The DNA for the CDR3 is TGTGCCAGCAGCGTCGGACTAGCGGGGTCGAACACCGGGGAGCTGTTTTTT.